Each of the 18 T cell receptor beta chains below was sequenced from the same sample in a study of CD8+ T cells in alopecia areata. Treatment described: oral pan-JAK inhibitor, 5-10 mg twice daily. As the sequencing template, cDNA was produced by extracting RNA and reverse transcribing it. Profiling relied on immunoSEQ multiplex PCR, and the TCRdb table lists in-frame clones only, not all of them. The top ten clones hold about 14% of a sample with under 200,000 clones, 60% of them seen once. Sample: CD4+ T cells sorted from blood, taken at week 24, from a patient treated with tofacitinib. These receptor sequences come from a human donor with alopecia areata.

This clone was seen a single time. This chain links TRBV6-5 with TRBJ2-7; perhaps TRBD2 as D (5 bases). In germline, CDR1 is MNHEY, CDR2 SVGAGI. Trimming removed 6 bases from V and 9 bases from J, with 18 bases in between. The CDR3 consists of 13 residues. The CDR3 sequence is CASRGGERARQYF. CDR3 DNA sequence: TGTGCCAGCAGAGGTGGGGAGAGGGCGAGGCAGTACTTC.

The genes are TRBV4-1 and TRBJ1-2; 8 bases match TRBD1. The CDR3 sequence is 17 residues long. Germline lookup yields CDR1 MGHRA and CDR2 YSYEKL. J was trimmed by 8 bases and V by 1 base; bases with no gene match: 15. Here the CDR3 DNA reads TGCGCCAGCAGCCAAGTACTGAGGCGGACAGGGTTATCGGGCTACACCTTC. Translating gives CASSQVLRRTGLSGYTF.

The gene calls are TRBV7-9 and TRBJ2-3; maybe TRBD2 (6 bases). The V gene lost 6 bases and the J gene lost 0 bases, with 16 bases spanning the gap. This CDR3 contains 16 residues. Germline CDR1 is SEHNR and CDR2 is FQNEAQ (reference sequence). CDR3 sequence (DNA): TGTGCCAGCAGTCCCACGGGGGAGATTAGCACAGATACGCAGTATTTT. As protein: CASSPTGEISTDTQYF.

V usage is TRBV5-1 and J usage is TRBJ2-1; D is undetermined. Germline lookup yields CDR1 SGHRS and CDR2 YFSETQ. Between the trimmed V and J ends, which lost 3 bases and 6 bases, there was a span of 16 bases. There are 15 residues in the CDR3. DNA for the CDR3: TGCGCCAGCAGCTCCAACACCAACCTTGGCAATGAGCAGTTCTTC. Translation gives CASSSNTNLGNEQFF. Based on the CDR3 plus reference TRBV5-1 and TRBJ2-1, the full variable domain is KAGVTQTPRYLIKTRGQQVTLSCSPISGHRSVSWYQQTPGQGLQFLFEYFSETQRNKGNFPGRFSGRQFSNSRSEMNVSTLELGDSALYLCASSSNTNLGNEQFFGPGTRLTVL.

The gene calls are TRBV11-1 and TRBJ1-1; unclear D gene. This CDR3 region has 13 residues. Germline CDR1 and CDR2: SGHAT and FQDESV (reference sequence). The germline V and J ends were trimmed by 5 bases and 8 bases, with 15 bases remaining between them. DNA for the CDR3: TGTGCCAGCAGCCCTGCTAAACACCCAGAAGCTTTCTTT. The encoded protein is CASSPAKHPEAFF.

The chain is built from TRBV18 and TRBJ1-1, with D possibly TRBD1 on 6 matching bases. V lost 8 bases and J 5 bases, leaving 15 bases between the germline ends. Germline CDR1 and CDR2: KGHSH and LQKENI. The CDR3 is 13 amino acids. The CDR3 bases are TGTGCCAGCACAAGGGGGGTTTCGACTGAAGCTTTCTTT. Its protein product is CASTRGVSTEAFF.

The chain has TRBV18 and TRBJ1-5; D uncertain. V was cut by 2 bases and J by 4 bases, with 12 bases left in between. The germline gives CDR1 KGHSH, CDR2 LQKENI. This CDR3 spans 15 amino acids. The chain's CDR3 is CASSPGQRLNQPQHF. DNA of the CDR3: TGTGCCAGCTCACCAGGGCAAAGGCTAAATCAGCCCCAGCATTTT. Complete variable domain (other parts from reference TRBV18 and TRBJ1-5): NAGVMQNPRHLVRRRGQEARLRCSPMKGHSHVYWYRQLPEEGLKFMVYLQKENIIDESGMPKERFSAEFPKEGPSILRIQQVVRGDSAAYFCASSPGQRLNQPQHFGDGTRLSIL.

The rearrangement links TRBV27 to TRBJ2-6; no firm D call. This CDR3 spans 14 amino acids. In germline, CDR1 is MNHEY, CDR2 SMNVEV (reference sequence). V lost 8 bases and J lost 4, with 12 bases in between. This CDR3 is CASGAPSGANVLTF. As DNA, the CDR3 is TGTGCCAGCGGCGCCCCATCGGGGGCCAACGTCCTGACTTTC.

This clone has only one observation. The J gene is TRBJ1-2, the V gene TRBV9, with 7 bases aligning to TRBD1. Germline values: CDR1 SGDLS, CDR2 YYNGEE. V was pared by 4 bases and J by 6 bases, with 9 bases of the junction left unmatched. The length of the CDR3 is 14 residues. The CDR3 bases are TGTGCCAGCAGCCCCCTCTCAGGGGGGGATGGCTACACCTTC. Translated, it gives CASSPLSGGDGYTF.

This clone was picked up a small number of times. J is TRBJ1-5 and V is TRBV30; D is perhaps TRBD1 (5 bases). Trimming cost V 2 bases and J 4 bases, with 9 bases left between them. CDR3 length: 13 amino acids. CDR1 GTSNPN and CDR2 SVGIG come from the germline V gene (reference sequence). The CDR3 spells CAWSYQGNQPQHF. DNA of the CDR3: TGTGCCTGGAGTTACCAGGGTAATCAGCCCCAGCATTTT.

The chain carries TRBV29-1 and TRBJ2-5; 7 bases line up with TRBD2. Germline CDR1 reads SQVTM; CDR2 reads ANQGSEA. J was trimmed by 10 bases and V by 7 bases; bases with no gene match: 12. The CDR3 loop spans 12 amino acids. For the CDR3, the DNA is TGCAGCGGGGGGGGTGCTTCGAGAGGCCAGTACTTC. This codes for CSGGGASRGQYF.

V and J are TRBV4-2 and TRBJ1-5; no reliable D call. The V gene lost 0 bases and the J gene lost 7 bases, with 7 bases spanning the gap. Germline assignment: CDR1 LGHNA and CDR2 YNFKEQ. This CDR3 spans 13 amino acids. In nucleotides, the CDR3 is TGTGCCAGCAGCCAAGATATGCAACAGCCCCAGCATTTT. It encodes CASSQDMQQPQHF.

V gene TRBV7-9 combines with J gene TRBJ1-2, with 11 bases identical to TRBD1. CDR1 SEHNR and CDR2 FQNEAQ come from the germline V gene (reference sequence). The CDR3 runs 13 residues. V gave up 5 bases and J gave up 8 bases; unmatched junction bases: 4. CDR3 residues: CASSPDRGQGYTF. The CDR3 nucleotides read TGTGCCAGCAGCCCGGACAGGGGGCAAGGCTACACCTTC.

This clone was observed a handful of times. The CDR3 region is CASSEENSPLHF. DNA for the CDR3: TGTGCCAGCAGCGAAGAGAATTCACCCCTCCACTTT. The V and J genes are TRBV7-9 and TRBJ1-6; D gene uncertain. From germline, CDR1 is SEHNR and CDR2 FQNEAQ (reference sequence). V shed 5 bases and J shed 7 bases, with 6 bases lying between them. CDR3 length equals 12 residues.

Only one count was recorded for this clone. The rearrangement uses TRBV27 and TRBJ1-2; a weak D match, TRBD1 (5 bases). Germline-derived CDR1 and CDR2 are MNHEY and SMNVEV (reference sequence). This CDR3 comprises 13 residues. V gave up 4 bases and J gave up 6 bases, with 12 bases separating them. The CDR3 coding sequence is TGTGCCAGCAGTTCCGGCAGGGCCGATGGCTACACCTTC. Amino acid sequence: CASSSGRADGYTF.

The chain carries TRBV7-2 and TRBJ2-1, with D uncertain. This CDR3 region has 14 residues. Per the germline V gene, CDR1 is SGHTA and CDR2 is FQGNSA. Trimming shortened V by 4 bases and J by 10 bases, and 17 bases separated the two germline ends. CDR3 nucleotides: TGTGCCAGCAGCTCCGGCGGTAGCCGCCGGGAGCAGTTCTTC. It translates to CASSSGGSRREQFF.

V and J are TRBV11-2 and TRBJ2-7; 9 bases are a match to TRBD1. V shed 4 bases and J 0 bases; nucleotides not matched to a gene: 7. The germline gives CDR1 SGHAT, CDR2 FQNNGV. This CDR3 comprises 16 residues. In DNA, the CDR3 is TGTGCCAGCAGCTCAACGACAGGGGGTAGCTCCTACGAGCAGTACTTC. Translated: CASSSTTGGSSYEQYF.

The chain combines TRBV25-1 with TRBJ2-7; a possible D gene is TRBD1 (6 bases). The V and J ends lost 6 bases and 1 base respectively, with 16 bases between them. CDR3 length: 15 residues. Germline V lookup: CDR1 MGHDK, CDR2 SYGVNS. In DNA form, the CDR3 reads TGTGCCAGCAGGAGGATCCAGGGGAGTTCCTACGAGCAGTACTTC. As protein: CASRRIQGSSYEQYF.